The 8 T cell receptor beta chains listed next were all sequenced from one sample in a study of blood T cell repertoires in COVID-19. Sequencing was performed with immunoSEQ multiplex PCR; in TCRdb, only in-frame clones are kept and a portion is missing. The table includes 300,000 to 350,000 clones, approximately 85% detected once. Sequencing used PBMCs or T cells enriched from blood (not recorded which). The receptors shown here come from a man in his thirties or forties who had recovered from COVID-19.

The chain joins TRBV27 to TRBJ1-2; a weak D match, TRBD1 (6 bases). The germline V gene has CDR1 MNHEY and CDR2 SMNVEV (reference sequence). The ends were cut back, 6 bases at V and 3 bases at J, with 17 bases in the middle. The CDR3 has 15 residues. CDR3 nucleotides: TGTGCCAGCAGCATCAGCGGGGGGCTTCACTATGGCTACACCTTC. Translating it yields CASSISGGLHYGYTF.

This clone has a single count. V is TRBV4-2 and J is TRBJ1-4; possibly TRBD1 for D (5 bases). This CDR3 contains 16 residues. V was shortened by 1 base and J by 5 bases, with 14 bases between the two germline ends. CDR1 and CDR2 from the germline V gene are LGHNA and YNFKEQ. CDR3 sequence reads: CASSQADQGGNEKLFF. Written as DNA, the CDR3 is TGTGCCAGCAGCCAAGCAGACCAGGGTGGCAATGAAAAACTGTTTTTT.

The chain is built from TRBV27 and TRBJ1-1; D is possibly TRBD1 (5 bases). Germline CDR1 reads MNHEY; CDR2 reads SMNVEV (reference sequence). V lost 3 bases to trimming and J lost 3 bases, with 11 bases between them. CDR3 length: 14 amino acids. The CDR3 DNA sequence: TGTGCCAGCAGTTTGGGTCGGGGGGACACTGAAGCTTTCTTT. Translated: CASSLGRGDTEAFF.

This clone was observed a few times. The rearrangement joins TRBV4-3 to TRBJ2-3; TRBD2 aligns across 7 bases. The CDR3 loop spans 17 amino acids. Trimming cost V 1 base and J 4 bases; bases outside gene matches: 11. The germline V gene has CDR1 LGHNA and CDR2 YSLEER. For the CDR3, the DNA is TGCGCCAGCAGCCAAGCGACTAGCTCAACTGGACCAGATACGCAGTATTTT. Protein sequence: CASSQATSSTGPDTQYF.

As DNA, the CDR3 is TGCAGTGCTTTCAAATACAATGAGCAGTTCTTC. Its protein is CSAFKYNEQFF. The rearrangement uses TRBV20-1 and TRBJ2-1; D ambiguous. The CDR3 has 11 residues. The V gene lost 5 bases and the J gene lost 4 bases, with 6 bases spanning the gap. Per the germline V gene, CDR1 is DFQATT and CDR2 is SNEGSKA (reference sequence).

The chain couples TRBV2 to TRBJ2-2; D is perhaps TRBD2 (5 bases). The germline CDR1 and CDR2 sequences are SNHLY and FYNNEI. The ends were cut back, 4 bases at V and 2 bases at J, with 11 bases in the middle. This CDR3 region has 15 residues. Here the CDR3 DNA reads TGTGCCAGCAGTGCTTTCGAGGGAAACACCGGGGAGCTGTTTTTT. This sequence encodes CASSAFEGNTGELFF.

The chain couples TRBV7-9 to TRBJ1-6, with D maybe TRBD1 (6 bases). V was shortened by 6 bases and J by 6 bases, with 21 bases between the two germline ends. Germline CDR1 and CDR2: SEHNR and FQNEAQ (reference sequence). The CDR3 extends over 17 amino acids. CDR3 nucleotide sequence: TGTGCCAGCAGTGTTAGCACAGGGTATACTAGTAATTCACCCCTCCACTTT. Amino acids: CASSVSTGYTSNSPLHF.

This chain links TRBV5-8 with TRBJ2-5; tentatively, D is TRBD1 (6 bases). Trimming pared 0 bases from V and 2 bases from J, leaving 11 bases between. The CDR3 is 15 amino acids. Germline V gives CDR1 SGHTS, CDR2 YDEGEE. The CDR3 DNA is TGTGCCAGCAGCTTGGGGGCAGGGGCGCAAGAGACCCAGTACTTC. The encoded protein is CASSLGAGAQETQYF.